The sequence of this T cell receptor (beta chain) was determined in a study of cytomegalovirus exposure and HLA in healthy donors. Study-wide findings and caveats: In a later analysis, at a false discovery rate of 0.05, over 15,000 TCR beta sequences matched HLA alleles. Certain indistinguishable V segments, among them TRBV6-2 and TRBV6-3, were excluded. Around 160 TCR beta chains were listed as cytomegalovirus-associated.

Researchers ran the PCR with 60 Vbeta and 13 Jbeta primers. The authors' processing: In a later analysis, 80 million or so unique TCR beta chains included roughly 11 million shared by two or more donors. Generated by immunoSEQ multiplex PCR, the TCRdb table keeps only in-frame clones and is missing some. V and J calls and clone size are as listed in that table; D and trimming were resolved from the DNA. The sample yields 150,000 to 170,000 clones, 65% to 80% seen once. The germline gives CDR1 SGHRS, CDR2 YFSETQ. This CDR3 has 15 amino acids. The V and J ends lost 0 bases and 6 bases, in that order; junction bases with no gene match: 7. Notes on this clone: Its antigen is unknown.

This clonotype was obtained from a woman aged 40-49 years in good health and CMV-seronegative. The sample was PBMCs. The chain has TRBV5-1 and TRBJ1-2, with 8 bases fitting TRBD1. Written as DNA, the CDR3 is TGCGCCAGCAGCTTGGAGGCAGGGGGCGCGCATGGCTACACCTTC. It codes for CASSLEAGGAHGYTF.